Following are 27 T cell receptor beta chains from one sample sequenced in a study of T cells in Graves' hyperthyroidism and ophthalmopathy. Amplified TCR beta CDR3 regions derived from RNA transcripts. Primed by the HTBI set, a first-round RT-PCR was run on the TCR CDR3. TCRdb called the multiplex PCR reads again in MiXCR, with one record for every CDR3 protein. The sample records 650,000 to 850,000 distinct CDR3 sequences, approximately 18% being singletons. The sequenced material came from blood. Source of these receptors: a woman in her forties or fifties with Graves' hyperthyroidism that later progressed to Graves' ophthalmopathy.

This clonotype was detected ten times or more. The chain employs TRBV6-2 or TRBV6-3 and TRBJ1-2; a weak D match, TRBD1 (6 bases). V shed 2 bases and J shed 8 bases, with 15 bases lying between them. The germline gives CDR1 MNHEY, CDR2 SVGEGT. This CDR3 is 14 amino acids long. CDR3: CASSYLPGDRGYTF. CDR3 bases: TGTGCCAGCAGTTACCTCCCAGGGGATCGCGGCTACACCTTC.

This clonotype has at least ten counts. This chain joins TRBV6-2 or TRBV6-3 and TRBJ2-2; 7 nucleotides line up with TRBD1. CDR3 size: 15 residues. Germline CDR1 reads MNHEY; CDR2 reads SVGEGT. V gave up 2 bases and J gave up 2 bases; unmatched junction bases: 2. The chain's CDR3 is CASSYGDSNTGELFF. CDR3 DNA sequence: TGTGCCAGCAGTTACGGGGACAGTAACACCGGGGAGCTGTTTTTT.

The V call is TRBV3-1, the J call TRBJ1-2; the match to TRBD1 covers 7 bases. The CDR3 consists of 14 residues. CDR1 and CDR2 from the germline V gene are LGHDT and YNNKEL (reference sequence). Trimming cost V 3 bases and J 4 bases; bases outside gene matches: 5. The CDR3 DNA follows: TGTGCCAGCAGCCAGACGGGGACAGCCTATGGCTACACCTTC. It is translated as CASSQTGTAYGYTF.

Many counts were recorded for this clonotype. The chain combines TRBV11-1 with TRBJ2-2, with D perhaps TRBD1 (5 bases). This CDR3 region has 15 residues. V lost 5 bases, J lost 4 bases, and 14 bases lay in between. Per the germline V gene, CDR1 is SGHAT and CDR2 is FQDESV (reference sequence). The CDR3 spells CASSQQESFTGELFF. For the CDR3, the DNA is TGTGCCAGCAGCCAACAGGAGTCTTTCACCGGGGAGCTGTTTTTT.

This CDR3 is CSAIRDRAYYEQYF. As DNA, the CDR3 is TGCAGTGCTATCCGGGACAGGGCCTACTACGAGCAGTACTTC. The gene calls are TRBV20-1 and TRBJ2-7, with 9 bases identical to TRBD1. The CDR3 is 14 residues long. CDR1 is DFQATT, CDR2 SNEGSKA, per germline (reference sequence). Trimming took 4 bases from V and 3 from J; bases not matched to a gene: 7.

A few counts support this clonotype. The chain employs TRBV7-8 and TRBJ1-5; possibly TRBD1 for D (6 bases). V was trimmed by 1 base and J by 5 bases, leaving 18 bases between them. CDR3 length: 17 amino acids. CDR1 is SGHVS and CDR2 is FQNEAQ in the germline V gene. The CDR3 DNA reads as TGTGCCAGCAGCTTAGTTGGTGGACAGTGGGTTCATCAGCCCCAGCATTTT. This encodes CASSLVGGQWVHQPQHF. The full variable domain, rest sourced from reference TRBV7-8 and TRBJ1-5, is GAGVSQSPRYKVAKRGQDVALRCDPISGHVSLFWYQQALGQGPEFLTYFQNEAQLDKSGLPSDRFFAERPEGSVSTLKIQRTQQEDSAVYLCASSLVGGQWVHQPQHFGDGTRLSIL.

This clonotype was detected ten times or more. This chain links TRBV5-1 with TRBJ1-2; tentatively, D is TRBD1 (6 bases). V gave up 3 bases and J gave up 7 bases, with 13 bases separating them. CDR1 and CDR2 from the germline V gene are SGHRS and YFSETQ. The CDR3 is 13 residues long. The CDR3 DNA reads TGCGCCAGCAGCTACGACACAGGGCCTGGCTACACCTTC. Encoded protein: CASSYDTGPGYTF.

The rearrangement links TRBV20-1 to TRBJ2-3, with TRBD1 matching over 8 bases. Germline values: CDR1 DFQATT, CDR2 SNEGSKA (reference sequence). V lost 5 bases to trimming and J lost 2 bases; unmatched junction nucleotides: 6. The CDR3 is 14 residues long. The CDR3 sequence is CSASAGGDTDTQYF. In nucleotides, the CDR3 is TGCAGTGCTTCCGCAGGGGGCGACACAGATACGCAGTATTTT.

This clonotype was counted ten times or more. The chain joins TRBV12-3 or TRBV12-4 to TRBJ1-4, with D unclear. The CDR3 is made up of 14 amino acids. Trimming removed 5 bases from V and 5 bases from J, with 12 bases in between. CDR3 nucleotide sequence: TGTGCCAGCAGTCGGGCCCGGCGGAATGAAAAACTGTTTTTT. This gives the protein CASSRARRNEKLFF.

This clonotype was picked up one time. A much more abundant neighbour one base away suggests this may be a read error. DNA for the CDR3: TGTGCCGGCAGCGAAATACAGGGGTGGGAAGAGACCCAGTACTTC. As protein: CAGSEIQGWEETQYF. This chain uses TRBV7-9 with TRBJ2-5; TRBD1 matches 7 bases. The length of the CDR3 is 15 residues. Germline V gene sequence: CDR1 SEHNR, CDR2 FQNEAQ (reference sequence).

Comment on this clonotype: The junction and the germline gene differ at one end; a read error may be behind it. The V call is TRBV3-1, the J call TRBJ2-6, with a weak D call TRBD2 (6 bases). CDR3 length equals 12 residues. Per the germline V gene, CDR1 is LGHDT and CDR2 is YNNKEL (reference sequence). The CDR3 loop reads CASSQVGDCVTF. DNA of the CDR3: TGTGCCAGCAGCCAAGTGGGGGACTGCGTGACCTTC. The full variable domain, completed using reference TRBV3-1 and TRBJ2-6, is DTAVSQTPKYLVTQMGNDKSIKCEQNLGHDTMYWYKQDSKKFLKIMFSYNNKELIINETVPNRFSPKSPDKAHLNLHINSLELGDSAVYFCASSQVGDCVTFGAGSRLTVL.

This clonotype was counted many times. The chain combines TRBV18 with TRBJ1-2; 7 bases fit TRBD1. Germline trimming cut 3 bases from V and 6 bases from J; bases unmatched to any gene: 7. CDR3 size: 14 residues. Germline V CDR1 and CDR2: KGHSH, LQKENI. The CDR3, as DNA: TGTGCCAGCTCACCGTTTACAGGGGACGATGGCTACACCTTC. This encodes CASSPFTGDDGYTF.

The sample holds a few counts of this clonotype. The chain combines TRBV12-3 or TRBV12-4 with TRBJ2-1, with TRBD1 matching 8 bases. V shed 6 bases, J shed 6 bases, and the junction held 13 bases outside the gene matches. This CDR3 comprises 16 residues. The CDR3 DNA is TGTGCCAGCAGCAGAACCGGGACAGGCAACGCCAATGAGCAGTTCTTC. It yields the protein CASSRTGTGNANEQFF.

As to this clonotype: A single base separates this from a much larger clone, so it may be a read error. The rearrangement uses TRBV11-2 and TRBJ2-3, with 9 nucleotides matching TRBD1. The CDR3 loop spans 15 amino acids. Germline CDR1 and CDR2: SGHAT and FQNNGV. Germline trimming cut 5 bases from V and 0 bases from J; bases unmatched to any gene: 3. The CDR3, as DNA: TGTGCCAGCAGCGGGACAGGGCTCAGCACAGATACGCAGTATTTT. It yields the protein CASSGTGLSTDTQYF.

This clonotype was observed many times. The CDR3 DNA is TGTGCCAGCAGCCGGGGACCGTCGAACACTGAAGCTTTCTTT. Translation gives CASSRGPSNTEAFF. J is TRBJ1-1 and V is TRBV3-1; tentative D call: TRBD1 (5 bases). In germline, CDR1 is LGHDT, CDR2 YNNKEL (reference sequence). The CDR3 contains 14 residues. V lost 4 bases and J lost 1, with 10 bases in between.

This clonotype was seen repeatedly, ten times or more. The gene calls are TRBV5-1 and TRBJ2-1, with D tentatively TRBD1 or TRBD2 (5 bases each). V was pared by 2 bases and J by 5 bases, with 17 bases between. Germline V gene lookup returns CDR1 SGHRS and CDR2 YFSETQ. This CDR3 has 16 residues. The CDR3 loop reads CASSFTGTGKNNEQFF. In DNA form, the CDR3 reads TGCGCCAGCAGCTTCACCGGGACGGGGAAAAACAATGAGCAGTTCTTC.

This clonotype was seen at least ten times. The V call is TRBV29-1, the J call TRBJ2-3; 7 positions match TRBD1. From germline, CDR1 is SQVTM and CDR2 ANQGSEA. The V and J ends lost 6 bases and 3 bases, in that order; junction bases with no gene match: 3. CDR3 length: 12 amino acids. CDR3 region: CSVVQGTDTQYF. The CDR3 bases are TGCAGCGTCGTACAGGGGACAGATACGCAGTATTTT.

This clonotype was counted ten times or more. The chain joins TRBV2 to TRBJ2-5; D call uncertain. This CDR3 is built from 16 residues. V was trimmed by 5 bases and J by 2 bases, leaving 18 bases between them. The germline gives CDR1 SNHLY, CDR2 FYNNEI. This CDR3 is CASSILRSLGQETQYF. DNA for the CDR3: TGTGCCAGCAGTATACTCCGTTCATTGGGTCAAGAGACCCAGTACTTC.

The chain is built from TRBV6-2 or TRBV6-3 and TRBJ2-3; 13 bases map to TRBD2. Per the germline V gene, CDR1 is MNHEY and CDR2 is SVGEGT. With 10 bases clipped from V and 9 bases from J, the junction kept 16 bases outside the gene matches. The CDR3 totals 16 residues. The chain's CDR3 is CATLSGLAGVTNTQYF. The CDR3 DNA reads TGTGCCACCCTCTCCGGACTAGCGGGGGTTACCAACACGCAGTATTTT.

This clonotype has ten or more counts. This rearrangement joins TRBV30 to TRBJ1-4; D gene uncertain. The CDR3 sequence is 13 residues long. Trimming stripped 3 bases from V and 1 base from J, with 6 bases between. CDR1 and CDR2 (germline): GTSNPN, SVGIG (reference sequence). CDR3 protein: CAWSEGTNEKLFF. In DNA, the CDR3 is TGTGCCTGGAGCGAAGGAACTAATGAAAAACTGTTTTTT.

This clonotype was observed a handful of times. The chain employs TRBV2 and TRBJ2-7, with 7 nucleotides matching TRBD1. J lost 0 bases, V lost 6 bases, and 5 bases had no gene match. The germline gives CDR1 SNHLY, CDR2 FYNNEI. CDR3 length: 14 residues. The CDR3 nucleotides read TGTGCCAGCAGGTCCGGGACAGCCTCCTACGAGCAGTACTTC. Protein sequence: CASRSGTASYEQYF.

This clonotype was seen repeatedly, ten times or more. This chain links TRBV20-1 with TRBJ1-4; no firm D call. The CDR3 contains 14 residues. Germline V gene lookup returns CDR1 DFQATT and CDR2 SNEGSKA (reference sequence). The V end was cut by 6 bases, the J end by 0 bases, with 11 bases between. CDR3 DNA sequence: TGCAGTGCCGAGGGATCCACAACTAATGAAAAACTGTTTTTT. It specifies CSAEGSTTNEKLFF.

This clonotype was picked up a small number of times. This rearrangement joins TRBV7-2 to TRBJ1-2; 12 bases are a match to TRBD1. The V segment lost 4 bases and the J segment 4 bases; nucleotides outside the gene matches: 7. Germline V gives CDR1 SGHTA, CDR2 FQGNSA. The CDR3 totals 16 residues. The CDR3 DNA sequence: TGTGCCAGCAGCTGGGGACAGGGGGCATCGGGCTATGGCTACACCTTC. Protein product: CASSWGQGASGYGYTF.

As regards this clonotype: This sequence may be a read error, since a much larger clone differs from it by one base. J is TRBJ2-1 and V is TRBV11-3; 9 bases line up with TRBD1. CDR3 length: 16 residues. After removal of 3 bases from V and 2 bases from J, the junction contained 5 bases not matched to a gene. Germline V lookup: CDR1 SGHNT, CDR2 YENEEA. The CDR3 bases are TGTGCCAGCAGCTTCGGGACAGGGCTTACCTACAATGAGCAGTTCTTC. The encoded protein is CASSFGTGLTYNEQFF.

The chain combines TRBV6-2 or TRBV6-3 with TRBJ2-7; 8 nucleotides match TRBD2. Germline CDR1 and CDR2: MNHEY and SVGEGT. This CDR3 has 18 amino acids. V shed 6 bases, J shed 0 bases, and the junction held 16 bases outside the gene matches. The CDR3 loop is CASSPRVERGSFSYEQYF. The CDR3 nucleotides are TGTGCCAGCAGCCCACGGGTCGAGCGGGGGAGCTTCTCCTACGAGCAGTACTTC.

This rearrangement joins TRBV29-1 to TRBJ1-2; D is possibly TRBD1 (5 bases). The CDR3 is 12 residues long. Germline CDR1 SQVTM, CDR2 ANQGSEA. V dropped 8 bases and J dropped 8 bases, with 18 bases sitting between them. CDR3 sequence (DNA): TGCAGCTTCGGCAGGGAAGGTCGGGGCTACACCTTC. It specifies CSFGREGRGYTF.

The chain's CDR3 is CASTKRTESSYEQYF. The CDR3, as DNA: TGTGCCAGCACCAAAAGGACGGAGAGCTCCTACGAGCAGTACTTC. The chain carries TRBV12-3 or TRBV12-4 and TRBJ2-7; D ambiguous. The CDR3 spans 15 residues. Trimming pared 7 bases from V and 0 bases from J, leaving 16 bases between.